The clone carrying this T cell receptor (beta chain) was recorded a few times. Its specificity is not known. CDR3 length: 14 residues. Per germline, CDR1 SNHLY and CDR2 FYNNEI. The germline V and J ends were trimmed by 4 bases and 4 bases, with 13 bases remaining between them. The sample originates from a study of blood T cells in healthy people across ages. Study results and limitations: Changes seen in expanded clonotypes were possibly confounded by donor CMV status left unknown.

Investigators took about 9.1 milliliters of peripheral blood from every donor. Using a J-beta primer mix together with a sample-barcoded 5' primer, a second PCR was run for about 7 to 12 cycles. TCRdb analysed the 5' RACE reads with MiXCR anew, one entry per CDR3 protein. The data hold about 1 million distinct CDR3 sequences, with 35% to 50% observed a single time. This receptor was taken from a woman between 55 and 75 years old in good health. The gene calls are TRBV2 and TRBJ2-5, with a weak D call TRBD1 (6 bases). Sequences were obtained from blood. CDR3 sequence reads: CASSVFGGRETQYF. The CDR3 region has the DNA TGTGCCAGCAGTGTTTTTGGGGGCCGAGAGACCCAGTACTTC.